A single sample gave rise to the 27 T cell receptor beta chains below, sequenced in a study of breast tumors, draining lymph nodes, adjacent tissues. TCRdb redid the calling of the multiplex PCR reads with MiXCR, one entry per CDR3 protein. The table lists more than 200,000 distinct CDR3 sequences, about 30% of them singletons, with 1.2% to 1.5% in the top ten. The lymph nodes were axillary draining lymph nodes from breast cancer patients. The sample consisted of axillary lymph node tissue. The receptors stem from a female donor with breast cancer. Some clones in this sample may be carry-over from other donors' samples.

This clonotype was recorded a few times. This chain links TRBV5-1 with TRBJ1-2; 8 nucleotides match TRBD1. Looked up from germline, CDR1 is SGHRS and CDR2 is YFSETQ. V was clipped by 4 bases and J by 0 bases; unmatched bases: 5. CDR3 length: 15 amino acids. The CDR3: CASSIRQGSNYGYTF. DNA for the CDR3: TGCGCCAGCAGCATAAGACAGGGGTCTAACTATGGCTACACCTTC.

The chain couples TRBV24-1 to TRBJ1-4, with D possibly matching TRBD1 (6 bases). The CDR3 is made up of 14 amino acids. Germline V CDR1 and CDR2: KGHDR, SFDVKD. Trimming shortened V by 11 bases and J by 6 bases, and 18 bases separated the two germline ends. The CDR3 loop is CASSSGRGDEKLFF. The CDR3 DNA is TGTGCCAGCAGCTCAGGCAGGGGAGATGAAAAACTGTTTTTT.

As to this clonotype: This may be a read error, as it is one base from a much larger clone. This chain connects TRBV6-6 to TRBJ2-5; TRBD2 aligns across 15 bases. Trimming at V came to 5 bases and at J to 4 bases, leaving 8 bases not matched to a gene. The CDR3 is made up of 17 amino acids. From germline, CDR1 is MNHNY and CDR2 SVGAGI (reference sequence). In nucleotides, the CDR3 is TGTGCCAGCAGTCACGGACTAGCGGGAGGGCCGGGAGAGACCCAGTACTTC. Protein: CASSHGLAGGPGETQYF.

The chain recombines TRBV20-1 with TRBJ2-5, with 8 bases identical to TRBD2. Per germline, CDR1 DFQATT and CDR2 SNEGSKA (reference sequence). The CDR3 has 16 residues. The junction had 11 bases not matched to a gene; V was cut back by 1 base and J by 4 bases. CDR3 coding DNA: TGCAGTGCTAGAGTCGGGGGTCTAGCGGGTAGAGAGACCCAGTACTTC. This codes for CSARVGGLAGRETQYF.

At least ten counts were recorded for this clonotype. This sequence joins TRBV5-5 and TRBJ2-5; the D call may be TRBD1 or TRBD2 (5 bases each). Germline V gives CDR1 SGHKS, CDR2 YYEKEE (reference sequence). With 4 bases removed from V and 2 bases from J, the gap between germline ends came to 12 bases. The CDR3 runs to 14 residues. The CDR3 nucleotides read TGTGCCAGCAGCCTAGGGACCGAGCAAGAGACCCAGTACTTC. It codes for CASSLGTEQETQYF.

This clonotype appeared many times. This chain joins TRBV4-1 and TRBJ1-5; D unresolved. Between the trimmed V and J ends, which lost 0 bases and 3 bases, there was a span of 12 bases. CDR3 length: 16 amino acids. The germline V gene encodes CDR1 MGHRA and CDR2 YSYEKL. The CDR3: CASSQEGSFSNQPQHF. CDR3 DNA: TGCGCCAGCAGCCAAGAGGGCAGCTTTTCCAATCAGCCCCAGCATTTT.

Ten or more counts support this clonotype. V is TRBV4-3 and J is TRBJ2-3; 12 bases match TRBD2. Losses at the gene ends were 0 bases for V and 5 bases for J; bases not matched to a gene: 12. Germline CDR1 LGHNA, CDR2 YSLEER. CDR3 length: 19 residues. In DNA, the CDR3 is TGCGCCAGCAGCCAAGATATCGCTAGCGGGAGGGCCTGGAGAGATACGCAGTATTTT. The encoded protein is CASSQDIASGRAWRDTQYF.

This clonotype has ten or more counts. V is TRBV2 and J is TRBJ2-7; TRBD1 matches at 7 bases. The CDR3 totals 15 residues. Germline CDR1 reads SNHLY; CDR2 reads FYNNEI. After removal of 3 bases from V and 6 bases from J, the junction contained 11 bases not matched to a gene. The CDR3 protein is CASSERQGVPLEQYF. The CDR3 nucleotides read TGTGCCAGCAGTGAGCGGCAGGGGGTACCTCTCGAGCAGTACTTC.

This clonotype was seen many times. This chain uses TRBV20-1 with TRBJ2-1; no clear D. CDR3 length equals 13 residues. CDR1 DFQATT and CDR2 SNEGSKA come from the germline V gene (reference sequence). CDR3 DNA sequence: TGCAGGGCCCAGCGACGCCCCTACAATGAGCAGTTCTTC. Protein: CRAQRRPYNEQFF.

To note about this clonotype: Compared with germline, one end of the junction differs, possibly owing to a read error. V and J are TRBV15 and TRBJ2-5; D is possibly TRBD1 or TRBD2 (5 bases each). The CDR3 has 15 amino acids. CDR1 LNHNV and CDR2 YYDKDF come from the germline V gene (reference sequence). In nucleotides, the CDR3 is TGTGCCACCAGCAGAGAGAGGGGCTCTCAAGAGACCCAATACTTC. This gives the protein CATSRERGSQETQYF. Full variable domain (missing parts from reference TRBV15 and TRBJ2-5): DAMVIQNPRYQVTQFGKPVTLSCSQTLNHNVMYWYQQKSSQAPKLLFHYYDKDFNNEADTPDNFQSRRPNTSFCFLDIRSPGLGDTAMYLCATSRERGSQETQYFGPGTRLLVL.

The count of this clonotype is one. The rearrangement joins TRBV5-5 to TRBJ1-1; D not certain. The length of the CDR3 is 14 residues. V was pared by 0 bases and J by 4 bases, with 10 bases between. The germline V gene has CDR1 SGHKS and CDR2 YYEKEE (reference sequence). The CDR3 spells CASSLGLSSTEAFF. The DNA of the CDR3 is TGTGCCAGCAGCTTGGGCTTATCGAGCACTGAAGCTTTCTTT.

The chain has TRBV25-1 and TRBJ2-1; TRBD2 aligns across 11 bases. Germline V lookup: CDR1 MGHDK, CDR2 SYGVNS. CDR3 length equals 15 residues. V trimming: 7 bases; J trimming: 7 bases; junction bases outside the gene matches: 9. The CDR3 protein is CASMKLAGVSNEQFF. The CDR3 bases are TGTGCCAGCATGAAACTAGCGGGAGTTAGTAATGAGCAGTTCTTC.

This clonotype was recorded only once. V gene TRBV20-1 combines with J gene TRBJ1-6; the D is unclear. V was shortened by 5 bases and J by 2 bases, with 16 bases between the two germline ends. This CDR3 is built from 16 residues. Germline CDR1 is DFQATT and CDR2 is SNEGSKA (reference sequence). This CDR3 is CSAASTSGAYNSPLHF. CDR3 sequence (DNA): TGCAGTGCTGCCTCGACTAGCGGGGCCTATAATTCACCCCTCCACTTT.

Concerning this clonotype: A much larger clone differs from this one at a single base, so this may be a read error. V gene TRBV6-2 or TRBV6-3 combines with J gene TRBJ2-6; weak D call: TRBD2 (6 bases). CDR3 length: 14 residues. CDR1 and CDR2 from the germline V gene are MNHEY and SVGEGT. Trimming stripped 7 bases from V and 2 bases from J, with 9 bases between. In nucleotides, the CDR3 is TGTGCCAGCACTCGCGGGACTGGGGCCAACGTCCTGACTTTC. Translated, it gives CASTRGTGANVLTF.

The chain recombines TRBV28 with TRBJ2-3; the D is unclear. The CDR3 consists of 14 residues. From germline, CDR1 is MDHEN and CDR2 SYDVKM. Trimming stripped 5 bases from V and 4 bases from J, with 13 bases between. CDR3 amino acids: CASSPPSLPDTQYF. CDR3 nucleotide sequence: TGTGCCAGCAGTCCGCCCTCGCTGCCAGATACGCAGTATTTT.

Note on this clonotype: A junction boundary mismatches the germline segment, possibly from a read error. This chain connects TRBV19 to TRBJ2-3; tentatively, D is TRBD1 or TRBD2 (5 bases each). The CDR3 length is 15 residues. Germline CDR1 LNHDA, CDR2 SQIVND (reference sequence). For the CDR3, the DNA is TGTGCCAGTAGTATGGGGCCTAGCTCCACCTACGAGCAGTACTTT. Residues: CASSMGPSSTYEQYF.

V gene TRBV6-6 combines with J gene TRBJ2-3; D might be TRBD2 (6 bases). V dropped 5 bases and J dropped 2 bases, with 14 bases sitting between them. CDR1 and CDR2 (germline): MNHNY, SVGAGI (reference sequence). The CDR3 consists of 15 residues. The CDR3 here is CASSHVGGNTDTQYF. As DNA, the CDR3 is TGTGCCAGCAGTCACGTAGGAGGGAACACAGATACGCAGTATTTT.

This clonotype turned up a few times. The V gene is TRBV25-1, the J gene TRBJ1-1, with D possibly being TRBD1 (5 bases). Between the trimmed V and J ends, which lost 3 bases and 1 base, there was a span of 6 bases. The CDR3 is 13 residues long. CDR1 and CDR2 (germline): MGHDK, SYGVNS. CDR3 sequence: CASSETENTEAFF. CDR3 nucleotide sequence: TGTGCCAGCAGTGAGACAGAGAACACTGAAGCTTTCTTT.

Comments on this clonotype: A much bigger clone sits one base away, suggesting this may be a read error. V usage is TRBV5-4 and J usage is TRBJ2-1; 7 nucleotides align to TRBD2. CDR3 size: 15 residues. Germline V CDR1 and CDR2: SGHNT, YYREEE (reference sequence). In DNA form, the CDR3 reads TGTGCCGGCAGCTTGGGAGGGAGAAGGGTCAATGAGCAGTTCTTC. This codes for CAGSLGGRRVNEQFF.

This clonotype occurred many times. The CDR3 is CASSLVAYQETQYF. The CDR3, as DNA: TGTGCCAGCAGCTTAGTGGCGTACCAAGAGACCCAGTACTTC. The chain is built from TRBV7-8 and TRBJ2-5; D not resolved. This CDR3 has 14 amino acids. Germline-derived CDR1 and CDR2 are SGHVS and FQNEAQ. V was pared by 1 base and J by 0 bases, with 6 bases between.

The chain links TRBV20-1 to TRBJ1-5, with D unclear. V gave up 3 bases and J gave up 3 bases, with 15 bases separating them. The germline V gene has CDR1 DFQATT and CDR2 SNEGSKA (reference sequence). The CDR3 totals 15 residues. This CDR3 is CSASGAGPHNQPQHF. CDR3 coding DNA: TGCAGTGCTAGTGGTGCCGGACCCCACAATCAGCCCCAGCATTTT.

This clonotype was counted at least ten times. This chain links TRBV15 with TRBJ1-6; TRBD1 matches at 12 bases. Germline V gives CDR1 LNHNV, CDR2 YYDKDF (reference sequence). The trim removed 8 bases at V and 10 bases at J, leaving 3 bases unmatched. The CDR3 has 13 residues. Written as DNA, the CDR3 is TGTGCCACCGGGGGACAGGGGGCATCACCCCTCCACTTT. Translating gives CATGGQGASPLHF.

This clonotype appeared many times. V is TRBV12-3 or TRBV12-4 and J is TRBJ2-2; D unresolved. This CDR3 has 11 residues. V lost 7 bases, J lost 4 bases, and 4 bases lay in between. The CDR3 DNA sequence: TGTGCCAGCACCTTCACCGGGGAGCTGTTTTTT. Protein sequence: CASTFTGELFF.

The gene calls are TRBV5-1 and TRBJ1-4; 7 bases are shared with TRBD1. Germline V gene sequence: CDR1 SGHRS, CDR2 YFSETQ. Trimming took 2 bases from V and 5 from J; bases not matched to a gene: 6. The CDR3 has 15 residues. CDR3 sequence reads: CASSFRRDRNEKLFF. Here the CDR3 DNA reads TGCGCCAGCAGCTTCCGCAGGGACAGAAATGAAAAACTGTTTTTT.

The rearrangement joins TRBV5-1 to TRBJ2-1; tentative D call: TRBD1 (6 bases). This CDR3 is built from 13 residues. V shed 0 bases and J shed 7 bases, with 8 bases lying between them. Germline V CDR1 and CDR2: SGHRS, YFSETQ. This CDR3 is CASSLEQGNEQFF. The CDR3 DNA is TGCGCCAGCAGCTTGGAACAGGGTAATGAGCAGTTCTTC.

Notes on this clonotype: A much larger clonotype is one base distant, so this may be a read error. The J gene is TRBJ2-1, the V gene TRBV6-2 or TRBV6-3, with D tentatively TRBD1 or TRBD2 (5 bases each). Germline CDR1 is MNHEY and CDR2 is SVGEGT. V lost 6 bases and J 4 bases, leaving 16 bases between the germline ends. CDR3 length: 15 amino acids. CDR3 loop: CASRHRDLRYNEQFF. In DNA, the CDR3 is TGTGCCAGCAGGCACCGGGACCTCCGTTACAATGAGCAGTTCTTC.

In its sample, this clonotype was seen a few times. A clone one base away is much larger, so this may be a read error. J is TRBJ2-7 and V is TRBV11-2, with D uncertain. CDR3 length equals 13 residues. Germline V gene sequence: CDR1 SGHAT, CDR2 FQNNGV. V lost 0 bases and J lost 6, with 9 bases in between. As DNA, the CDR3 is TGTGCCAGCAGCTTAGAGCAGCTATCCGAGCAGTACTTC. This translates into CASSLEQLSEQYF.